Listed below are T cell receptor beta chains from one sample, sequenced in a study of cytomegalovirus exposure and HLA in healthy donors. Assay used: immunoSEQ multiplex PCR; TCRdb lists only in-frame clones, some missing. The sample includes 200,000 to 250,000 clones, more than 75% of them seen just once. The specimen sequenced was PBMCs. Receptor source: a woman aged 18 to 35 in good health and CMV-seropositive. Both conserved end residues are part of each CDR3. The order of the fields is V gene, clone size, D gene, J gene, CDR3 protein, CDR3 DNA. A D gene is named only where the DNA matches it firmly. Clone size, where shown, is once, few, many, or a class for clones that have expanded.

TRBV7-2,-,-,TRBJ1-5,CASSLGTVLSNQPQHF,TGTGCCAGCAGCTTAGGGACAGTCCTTAGCAATCAGCCCCAGCATTTT
TRBV29-1,-,-,TRBJ1-1,CSAQAYRDTEAFF,TGCAGCGCCCAAGCTTACAGAGACACTGAAGCTTTCTTT
TRBV5-1,-,-,TRBJ2-2,CASSSLNTGELFF,TGCGCCAGCAGCTCCTTGAACACCGGGGAGCTGTTTTTT
TRBV5-4,once,TRBD2,TRBJ2-2,CASSVTGGTGELFF,TGTGCCAGCAGCGTAACGGGGGGTACCGGGGAGCTGTTTTTT
TRBV30,-,TRBD2,TRBJ2-1,CAWSVRGLAGVNEQFF,TGTGCCTGGAGTGTCCGAGGGCTAGCGGGAGTTAATGAGCAGTTCTTC
TRBV4-2,-,-,TRBJ2-1,CASSQEVSGFYNEQFF,TGTGCCAGCAGCCAAGAGGTTAGCGGATTTTACAATGAGCAGTTCTTC
TRBV5-1,-,TRBD2,TRBJ2-2,CASSLGGRIGELFF,TGCGCCAGCAGCTTGGGCGGGAGAATCGGGGAGCTGTTTTTT
TRBV29-1,-,-,TRBJ1-1,CSVAESEAFF,TGCAGCGTTGCGGAGTCTGAAGCTTTCTTT
TRBV28,-,TRBD1,TRBJ1-1,CASSGTGEAMGTEAFF,TGTGCCAGCAGTGGGACAGGGGAGGCGATGGGCACTGAAGCTTTCTTT
TRBV28,-,TRBD1,TRBJ2-7,CASTWDSAYEQYF,TGTGCCAGCACTTGGGACAGCGCCTACGAGCAGTACTTC
TRBV28,-,-,TRBJ2-3,CASSFHGEADTQYF,TGTGCCAGCAGTTTCCATGGAGAGGCAGATACGCAGTATTTT
TRBV11-2,-,-,TRBJ2-5,CASSLGDRLLETQYF,TGTGCCAGCAGCTTAGGAGACAGACTGTTGGAGACCCAGTACTTC
TRBV27,-,-,TRBJ1-1,CASSLSVEIEAFF,TGTGCCAGCAGTTTATCTGTGGAGATTGAAGCTTTCTTT
TRBV11-2,-,-,TRBJ2-1,CASSLKLNNEQFF,TGTGCCAGCAGCCTAAAACTGAACAATGAGCAGTTCTTC